This T cell receptor beta chain was recorded in a study of cytotoxic CD8 clonotypes in ibrutinib-treated CLL. TCRdb keeps only in-frame clones here, not all; method: immunoSEQ multiplex PCR. Among some 310,000 clones, 70% to 80% were seen once, and the ten largest hold over 5.5%. As for this clone: The antigen is undetermined.

Whole-study results and caveats: Clonality at baseline surpassed age-matched healthy donors and tracked circulating CD8+ T-cell counts. Clonotypes that were public were uncommon, and they contracted or stayed stable on treatment.

This CDR3 contains 13 residues. The germline V gene encodes CDR1 SNHLY and CDR2 FYNNEI. V lost 8 bases and J lost 4; bases outside the gene matches: 7. This sample comprised PBMCs, obtained before ibrutinib treatment. The chain recombines TRBV2 with TRBJ2-7; 8 bases agree with TRBD1. The receptor's source is a human donor with chronic lymphocytic leukemia. CDR3 sequence reads: CASEEDRVYEQYF. In DNA, the CDR3 is TGTGCCAGCGAGGAGGACAGGGTTTACGAGCAGTACTTC.